This T cell receptor beta chain was recovered during a study of cytomegalovirus exposure and HLA in healthy donors. The PCR employed 60 Vbeta primers together with 13 Jbeta primers. The data were produced by immunoSEQ multiplex PCR, yet TCRdb's version contains in-frame clones alone and is incomplete. The sample comprises 170,000 or so clones, over 65% of which are singletons, and roughly 2.3% rests with the top ten. CDR3 length: 16 residues. The V gene lost 2 bases and the J gene lost 4 bases, with 17 bases spanning the gap. Germline assignment: CDR1 LGHNA and CDR2 YSLEER. The genes are TRBV4-3 and TRBJ1-2, with D hard to call. The sequenced sample consisted of PBMCs. The clonotype originates from a man in his sixties in good health and CMV-seronegative. In nucleotides, the CDR3 is TGCGCCAGCAGCCAATTCCGACTGACGGATTCCTATGGCTACACCTTC. Protein product: CASSQFRLTDSYGYTF.